This T cell receptor (beta chain) emerged from a study of blood T cell repertoires in COVID-19 (dated by TCRdb to the early 2020s). Study-wide context: Collaborator samples came from the United States, Italy and Spain and covered acute and convalescent phases of COVID-19. The prospective study material was composed of cDNA or gDNA derived from T cells, B-cell-depleted T cells, or PBMCs. Deeply sampled blood TCRbeta repertoires from subjects exposed to, actively infected with, or recovered from COVID-19 were included in the dataset. The repertoires were released in a freely available public database meant as a resource for research on the immune response to SARS-CoV-2. The samples were drawn from two sources: the first 160 participants of the ongoing ImmuneRACE study, and approximately 1,300 subjects contributed by 6 global collaborators. Nearly every sample came with metadata listing a de-identified subject ID, COVID-19 status, age in years and sex. HLA class I and class II types, where available, came from metadata supplied by the sample provider rather than from assay-based typing.

CDR1 and CDR2, looked up from the germline V gene (reference sequence), are LGHDT and YNNKEL. The CDR3 sequence holds 12 residues, the cysteine and phenylalanine included. Solely the CDR3 DNA is kept, with 36 bases framed from the first base. V loses 0 bases of germline sequence and J loses 10 bases, and the interval between the two ends is 7 bases. On this clone: It has no known antigen specificity. No base quality values were provided; no much bigger clone lies one nucleotide off.

TCRbeta CDR3 regions were amplified from genomic DNA using the immunoSEQ Assay, a bias-controlled multiplex PCR. In the authors' own workflow: The number of nucleated cells in each sample was estimated by amplification of reference gene primers within the assay. To quantify the absolute abundance of each unique TCRbeta CDR3 rearrangement, sequence reads were collapsed and filtered. For each sample, productive Simpson clonality was calculated as the square root of Simpson's diversity index across productive rearrangements. Here the immuneACCESS table is served through TCRdb, limited to in-frame sequences with V and J called. Missing clones are a known gap in these copies; in checked studies unresolved V genes cover under half, and the rest lacks a known reason. V and J calls and clone size come straight from that table; D and trimming were deduced from the DNA. Present in this sample are about 140,000 clones, approximately 90% of which were seen just once. In total, the top ten clones hold around 2.3% of the sample.

At one collaborating source in Seattle, patients were enrolled during active infection and were followed longitudinally through the course of disease. The collaborating institutions used their own protocols to collect whole blood in K2EDTA tubes. For TCRbeta analysis, collaborators shipped samples as frozen whole blood, isolated PBMCs, or DNA extracted from either of those sample types. The paper's findings and limits, for the study overall: The quantity of clinical and demographic metadata differed by source and by participant and was supplied without curation.

The V and J genes are TRBV3-1 (or the pseudogene TRBV3-2) and TRBJ2-1; TRBD2 might be the D gene, on 5 matching bases. The origin of this receptor is a human donor with COVID-19, enrolled during active disease. The donor label of this sample is uncertain. The source material was peripheral blood. The DNA sequence is given as TGTGCCAGCAGCCAAGACGGGAAGGAGCAGTTCTTC. This gives the protein CASSQDGKEQFF.